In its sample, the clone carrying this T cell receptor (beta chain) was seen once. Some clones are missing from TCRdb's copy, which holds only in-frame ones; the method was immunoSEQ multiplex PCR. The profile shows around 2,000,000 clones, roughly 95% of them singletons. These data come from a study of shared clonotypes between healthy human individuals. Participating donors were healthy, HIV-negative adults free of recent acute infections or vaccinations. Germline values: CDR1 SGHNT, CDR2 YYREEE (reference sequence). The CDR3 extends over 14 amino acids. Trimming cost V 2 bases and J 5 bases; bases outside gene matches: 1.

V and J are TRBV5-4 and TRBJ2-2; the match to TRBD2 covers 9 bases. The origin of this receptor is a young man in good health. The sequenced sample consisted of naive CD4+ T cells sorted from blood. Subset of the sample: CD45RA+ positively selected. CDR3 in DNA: TGTGCCAGCAGCTTTCTAGCGGGGACCGGGGAGCTGTTTTTT. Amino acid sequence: CASSFLAGTGELFF.